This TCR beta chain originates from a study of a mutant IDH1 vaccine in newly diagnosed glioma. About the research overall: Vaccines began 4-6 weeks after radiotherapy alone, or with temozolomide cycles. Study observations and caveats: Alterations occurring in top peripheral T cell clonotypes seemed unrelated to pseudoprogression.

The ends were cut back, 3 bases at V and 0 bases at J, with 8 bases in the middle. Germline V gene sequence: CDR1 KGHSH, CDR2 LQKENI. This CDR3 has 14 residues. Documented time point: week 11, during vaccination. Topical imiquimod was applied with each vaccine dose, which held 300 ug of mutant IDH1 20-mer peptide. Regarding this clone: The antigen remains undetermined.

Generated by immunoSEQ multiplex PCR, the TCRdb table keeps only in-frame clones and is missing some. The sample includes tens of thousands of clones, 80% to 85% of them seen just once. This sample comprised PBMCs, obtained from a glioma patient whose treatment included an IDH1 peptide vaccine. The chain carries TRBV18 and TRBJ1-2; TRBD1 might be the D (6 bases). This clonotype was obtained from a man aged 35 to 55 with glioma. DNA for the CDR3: TGTGCCAGCTCACCGGACAGAGCTAACTATGGCTACACCTTC. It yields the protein CASSPDRANYGYTF.